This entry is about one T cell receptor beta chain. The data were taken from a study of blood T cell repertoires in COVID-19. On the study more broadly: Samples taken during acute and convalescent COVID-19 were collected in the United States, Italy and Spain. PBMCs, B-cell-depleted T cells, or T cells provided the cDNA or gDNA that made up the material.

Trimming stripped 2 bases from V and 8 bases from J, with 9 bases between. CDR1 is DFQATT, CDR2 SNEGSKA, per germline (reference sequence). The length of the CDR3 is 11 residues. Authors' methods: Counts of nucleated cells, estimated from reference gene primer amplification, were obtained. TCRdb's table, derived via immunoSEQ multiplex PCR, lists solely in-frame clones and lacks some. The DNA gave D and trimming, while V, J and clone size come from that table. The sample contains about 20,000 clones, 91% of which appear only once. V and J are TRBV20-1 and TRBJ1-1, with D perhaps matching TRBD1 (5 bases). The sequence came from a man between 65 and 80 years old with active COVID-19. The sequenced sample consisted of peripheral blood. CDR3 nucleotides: TGCAGTGCTAGACCACAGGAAGAAGCTTTCTTT. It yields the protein CSARPQEEAFF.